This record looks at one TCR beta chain sequence and its context. The table lists this clonotype with a count of one. Its antigen remains undetermined. Per-nucleotide qualities are absent, and no much larger clonotype sits a single base away. Evidence from a single read is weak. The germline V gene yields SGHRS for CDR1 and YFSETQ for CDR2. Its CDR3 holds 15 amino acids, cysteine through phenylalanine. Only the CDR3 region is kept as DNA, spanning 45 bases read in frame from base 1. Relative to germline, V is 4 bases shorter and J is 7 bases shorter, with 18 bases between their ends. This record comes from a study of T cell repertoires in cytomegalovirus infection (dated by TCRdb to about 2019). Turning to the overall study: Because public TCR beta signatures pointed to carriage of CMV infection together with the matching HLA type, the HLA type of each donor mattered for the analysis. Results and caveats for the whole study, not just this receptor: The ex vivo response was dominated by HLA-C-restricted CMV-specific TCR beta clonotypes, which also provided the single most frequent clonotype in two of eight donors. Carriers of CMV infection plus the relevant HLA type were discriminated by the cumulative frequency of public TCR beta family members in the study cohort and in an independent 352-donor cohort.

Sequencer: Illumina HiSeq 1500. TCRdb reprocessed the public reads (quality trimming at Q25 with fastp, clone calling with MiXCR) and kept in-frame beta chains. One record per CDR3 amino acid sequence lists the most common genes and DNA. Present in this sample are about 260,000 distinct CDR3 sequences, roughly 15% of which were seen just once. About 10% of the sample lies in the top ten. The sample consisted of PBMCs. This clonotype was obtained from a human donor in good health (CMV status not recorded). Some clones in this sample may be carry-over from other donors' samples. In this chain, TRBV5-1 is recombined with TRBJ2-1; TRBD2 could be the D gene, as 7 bases match. The DNA reads as follows: TGCGCCAGCAGCCGGGGGGCTAGCGTTGGAAATGAGCAGTTCTTC. The translation is CASSRGASVGNEQFF.